The 27 T cell receptor beta chains below all came from one sample that was sequenced in a study of T cell repertoires in cytomegalovirus infection. MiXCR, applied by TCRdb to the reads, yields one record per CDR3 protein. Of about 280,000 distinct CDR3 sequences listed, roughly a fifth are singletons. The antigens of these receptors remain unknown. The sample was cultured PBMCs, taken from culture after CMV antigen stimulation. The receptors were gathered from a human donor in good health (CMV status not recorded). Some clones in this sample may be carry-over from other donors' samples.

In this sample, this clonotype turned up many times. CDR3 sequence: CASSPGGPVRTQYF. The CDR3 region has the DNA TGTGCCAGCAGCCCCGGGGGTCCAGTGAGAACGCAGTATTTT. This chain links TRBV7-3 with TRBJ2-3; tentatively, D is TRBD2 (6 bases). This CDR3 has 14 amino acids. The V end was cut by 5 bases, the J end by 9 bases, with 18 bases between. Germline assignment: CDR1 SGHTA and CDR2 FQGTGA.

This sequence joins TRBV7-9 and TRBJ2-1, with TRBD1 matching over 9 bases. The germline CDR1 and CDR2 sequences are SEHNR and FQNEAQ (reference sequence). The CDR3 has 15 amino acids. With V trimmed by 5 bases and J by 6 bases, 8 bases remained unmatched. CDR3 protein: CASSTGTGRRNEQFF. In DNA form, the CDR3 reads TGTGCCAGCAGCACGGGGACAGGGAGGCGCAATGAGCAGTTCTTC.

This clonotype turned up a few times. The chain is built from TRBV6-5 and TRBJ1-6; weak D call: TRBD1 (5 bases). Trimming stripped 4 bases from V and 7 bases from J, with 11 bases between. Germline loops: CDR1 MNHEY, CDR2 SVGAGI. The CDR3 covers 14 residues. The CDR3 coding sequence is TGTGCCAGCAGTTGGGGACGGGAAAATTCACCCCTCCACTTT. Amino acid sequence: CASSWGRENSPLHF.

The CDR3 nucleotides are TGTGCCAGCAGCACAGACAGGTGGGACGAGCAGTACGTC. This codes for CASSTDRWDEQYV. This chain links TRBV11-2 with TRBJ2-7; tentatively, D is TRBD1 (6 bases). This CDR3 contains 13 residues. V lost 5 bases to trimming and J lost 5 bases, with 13 bases between them. Germline V lookup: CDR1 SGHAT, CDR2 FQNNGV.

Ten or more counts support this clonotype. The J gene is TRBJ2-1, the V gene TRBV11-3, with D perhaps matching TRBD1 or TRBD2 (5 bases each). Per the germline V gene, CDR1 is SGHNT and CDR2 is YENEEA. The CDR3 covers 13 residues. V gave up 5 bases and J gave up 7 bases, with 12 bases separating them. The CDR3 DNA is TGTGCCAGCAGCCGGGGCGGCCCAAATGAGCAGTTCTTC. Translated: CASSRGGPNEQFF.

This chain links TRBV15 with TRBJ2-3, with 12 bases that match TRBD2. Per the germline V gene, CDR1 is LNHNV and CDR2 is YYDKDF (reference sequence). The CDR3 has 17 amino acids. Trimming removed 3 bases from V and 0 bases from J; junction bases left unmatched: 4. CDR3 residues: CATSSRLAGASTDTQYF. CDR3 coding DNA: TGTGCCACCAGCAGCCGACTAGCGGGAGCTAGCACAGATACGCAGTATTTT.

This clonotype has just a few counts. The chain recombines TRBV6-1 with TRBJ2-3; D gene ambiguous. The CDR3 sequence is 17 residues long. Trimming took off 6 bases at V and 3 bases at J, with 22 bases between the two ends. The germline CDR1 and CDR2 sequences are MNHNS and SASEGT. The CDR3 region has the DNA TGTGCCAGCAGAAATAAACGGACCATCTCCCATACAGATACGCAGTATTTT. This translates into CASRNKRTISHTDTQYF.

V and J are TRBV5-1 and TRBJ2-5, with a possible D match to TRBD2 (6 bases). CDR1 is SGHRS, CDR2 YFSETQ, per germline. Trimming took off 3 bases at V and 3 bases at J, with 12 bases between the two ends. The CDR3 spans 14 residues. The CDR3 region has the DNA TGCGCCAGCAGCTCGACCGGACTAAAAGAGACCCAGTACTTC. Translation: CASSSTGLKETQYF.

This clonotype was counted between two and nine times. J is TRBJ2-1 and V is TRBV12-3 or TRBV12-4, with D perhaps given as TRBD1 or TRBD2 (5 bases each). There are 11 residues in the CDR3. Trimming cost V 7 bases and J 9 bases, with 10 bases left between them. The CDR3 DNA sequence: TGTGCCAGCACGCAGGGAGCTGAGCAGTTCTTC. It encodes CASTQGAEQFF.

This chain links TRBV5-1 with TRBJ2-7, with TRBD1 identical over 7 bases. CDR3 size: 16 residues. The V gene end was trimmed by 2 bases and the J gene end by 0 bases; junction bases not matched to a gene: 8. Germline V gene data show CDR1 as SGHRS and CDR2 as YFSETQ. Here the CDR3 DNA reads TGCGCCAGCAGCTTAAAGGGGGCAGAAAGCTCCTACGAGCAGTACTTC. Protein: CASSLKGAESSYEQYF.

V is TRBV7-2 and J is TRBJ2-3, with TRBD2 as a possible D gene (5 bases). CDR1 SGHTA and CDR2 FQGNSA come from the germline V gene. The CDR3 contains 19 residues. V was trimmed by 5 bases and J by 0 bases, leaving 24 bases between them. The CDR3 loop is CASSHPVGSGSSSTDTQYF. CDR3 bases: TGTGCCAGCAGCCACCCCGTGGGGAGCGGATCCTCTAGCACAGATACGCAGTATTTT. Combining the CDR3 with reference TRBV7-2 and TRBJ2-3 gives the whole variable domain GAGVSQSPSNKVTEKGKDVELRCDPISGHTALYWYRQSLGQGLEFLIYFQGNSAPDKSGLPSDRFSAERTGGSVSTLTIQRTQQEDSAVYLCASSHPVGSGSSSTDTQYFGPGTRLTVL.

The chain has TRBV15 and TRBJ2-7; D is perhaps TRBD2 (6 bases). This CDR3 is built from 13 residues. Looked up from germline, CDR1 is LNHNV and CDR2 is YYDKDF (reference sequence). The V end lost 8 bases, the J end lost 0 bases, and 11 bases lay between the germline ends. CDR3 sequence: CATGTRLSYEQYF. CDR3 in DNA: TGTGCCACCGGGACTCGCCTCTCCTACGAGCAGTACTTC.

In this sample, this clonotype turned up a few times. This rearrangement joins TRBV6-2 or TRBV6-3 to TRBJ2-1, with TRBD2 matching over 9 bases. Trimming took 6 bases from V and 7 from J; bases not matched to a gene: 7. Germline assignment: CDR1 MNHEY and CDR2 SVGEGT. The CDR3 is 14 amino acids. CDR3 sequence: CASRGGRADNEQFF. DNA for the CDR3: TGTGCCAGCAGGGGCGGGAGGGCCGATAATGAGCAGTTCTTC.

There are many counts of this clonotype. The rearrangement joins TRBV7-8 to TRBJ2-2; no reliable D call. Trimming shortened V by 2 bases and J by 6 bases, and 7 bases separated the two germline ends. The CDR3 contains 13 residues. Germline V gene data show CDR1 as SGHVS and CDR2 as FQNEAQ. The CDR3 here is CASSLIRSGELFF. For the CDR3, the DNA is TGTGCCAGCAGCTTAATTCGATCCGGGGAGCTGTTTTTT. Full variable domain (outside the CDR3, taken from reference TRBV7-8 and TRBJ2-2): GAGVSQSPRYKVAKRGQDVALRCDPISGHVSLFWYQQALGQGPEFLTYFQNEAQLDKSGLPSDRFFAERPEGSVSTLKIQRTQQEDSAVYLCASSLIRSGELFFGEGSRLTVL.

This clonotype was found a few times. J is TRBJ1-4 and V is TRBV20-1; unclear D gene. Germline values: CDR1 DFQATT, CDR2 SNEGSKA (reference sequence). This CDR3 is built from 12 residues. Trimming left V 4 bases short and J 2 bases short, with 5 bases between. The CDR3 region has the DNA TGCAGTGCTAAACAGACTAATGAAAAACTGTTTTTT. Its translation: CSAKQTNEKLFF.

The sample holds many counts of this clonotype. The chain couples TRBV27 to TRBJ2-3; D is unresolved. Germline CDR1 MNHEY, CDR2 SMNVEV (reference sequence). Trimming took 3 bases from V and 0 from J, leaving 13 bases between them. The CDR3 is 16 amino acids. The DNA of the CDR3 is TGTGCCAGCAGTTTTGACCCATCAGCCAGCACAGATACGCAGTATTTT. This gives the protein CASSFDPSASTDTQYF.

In this sample, this clonotype turned up a few times. V usage is TRBV7-6 and J usage is TRBJ1-1, with D unresolved. The CDR3 runs to 11 residues. Germline CDR1 reads SGHVS; CDR2 reads FNYEAQ. Trimming removed 0 bases from V and 8 bases from J, with 4 bases in between. CDR3 nucleotides: TGTGCCAGCAGCTTAGCCTGGGAAGCTTTCTTT. It specifies CASSLAWEAFF.

The CDR3 bases are TGCAGCGTTGACGGTCGGGCGGGAGTCGAGCAGTTCTTC. Translated: CSVDGRAGVEQFF. The chain employs TRBV29-1 and TRBJ2-1; 7 bases are a match to TRBD2. The V gene end was trimmed by 3 bases and the J gene end by 10 bases; junction bases not matched to a gene: 9. Germline assignment: CDR1 SQVTM and CDR2 ANQGSEA. The length of the CDR3 is 13 residues.

A remark on this clonotype: A much larger clonotype is one base distant, so this may be a read error. The chain is built from TRBV7-2 and TRBJ1-1; D not resolved. This CDR3 comprises 15 residues. Germline lookup yields CDR1 SGHTA and CDR2 FQGNSA. The CDR3 spells CASSLDLRMNTEALF. The CDR3 nucleotides read TGTGCCAGCAGCCTCGATCTGAGGATGAACACTGAAGCTCTCTTT.

This rearrangement joins TRBV3-1 to TRBJ2-1; D uncertain. There are 13 residues in the CDR3. The germline CDR1 and CDR2 sequences are LGHDT and YNNKEL (reference sequence). V dropped 4 bases and J dropped 7 bases, with 11 bases sitting between them. The CDR3 region has the DNA TGTGCCAGCAGCCCGCCGCCATGGAATGAGCAGTTCTTC. Translation gives CASSPPPWNEQFF.

This clonotype has ten or more counts. J is TRBJ2-3 and V is TRBV12-5; D gene uncertain. Looked up from germline, CDR1 is LGHNT and CDR2 is FRNRAP. The CDR3 spans 13 residues. Trimming left V 2 bases short and J 8 bases short, with 11 bases between. CDR3 sequence reads: CASGLLRTGTQYF. CDR3 bases: TGTGCTAGTGGTTTGCTACGCACGGGTACGCAGTATTTT.

J is TRBJ2-3 and V is TRBV7-2; D is uncertain. Germline V lookup: CDR1 SGHTA, CDR2 FQGNSA. V was trimmed by 5 bases and J by 3 bases, leaving 9 bases between them. CDR3 length: 13 amino acids. Here the CDR3 reads CASSHSQTDTQYF. The CDR3 DNA reads TGTGCCAGCAGCCACTCGCAAACAGATACGCAGTATTTT.

This clonotype appeared a few times. This sequence joins TRBV20-1 and TRBJ1-4; D unresolved. CDR3 length: 13 residues. The ends were cut back, 1 base at V and 6 bases at J, with 9 bases in the middle. From germline, CDR1 is DFQATT and CDR2 SNEGSKA (reference sequence). The CDR3 protein is CSARVLLDEKLFF. As DNA, the CDR3 is TGCAGTGCTAGAGTGCTGTTGGATGAAAAACTGTTTTTT.

Ten or more counts support this clonotype. The rearrangement uses TRBV7-2 and TRBJ1-4; D may be TRBD1 (6 bases). This CDR3 has 14 amino acids. Germline V CDR1 and CDR2: SGHTA, FQGNSA. Trimming pared 6 bases from V and 8 bases from J, leaving 16 bases between. The CDR3 DNA sequence: TGTGCCAGCAGTCGCGGGACGCAGGGGGAAAAACTGTTTTTT. It translates to CASSRGTQGEKLFF. The complete variable domain, with remaining parts taken from reference TRBV7-2 and TRBJ1-4, reads GAGVSQSPSNKVTEKGKDVELRCDPISGHTALYWYRQSLGQGLEFLIYFQGNSAPDKSGLPSDRFSAERTGGSVSTLTIQRTQQEDSAVYLCASSRGTQGEKLFFGSGTQLSVL.

The chain carries TRBV5-8 and TRBJ1-4, with a possible D match to TRBD1 (5 bases). The V and J ends lost 4 bases and 3 bases respectively, with 10 bases between them. Germline CDR1 and CDR2: SGHTS and YDEGEE. CDR3 size: 14 residues. CDR3 sequence: CASSARQPNEKLFF. As DNA, the CDR3 is TGTGCCAGCAGCGCCCGACAGCCTAATGAAAAACTGTTTTTT.

At least ten counts were recorded for this clonotype. The genes are TRBV12-3 or TRBV12-4 and TRBJ1-1; 7 positions match TRBD1. This CDR3 comprises 14 residues. After removal of 5 bases from V and 9 bases from J, the junction contained 12 bases not matched to a gene. CDR3 amino acids: CASSPQGHRNQAFF. The CDR3 region has the DNA TGTGCCAGCAGTCCACAGGGGCACCGTAACCAAGCTTTCTTT.

At least ten counts were recorded for this clonotype. The V gene is TRBV7-2, the J gene TRBJ1-1, with D perhaps matching TRBD1 (5 bases). The germline V and J ends were trimmed by 2 bases and 1 base, with 8 bases remaining between them. The V gene's germline CDR1 is SGHTA and CDR2 FQGNSA. The CDR3 consists of 14 residues. CDR3 region: CASSLSQGNTEAFF. The CDR3 nucleotides read TGTGCCAGCAGCTTAAGCCAGGGGAACACTGAAGCTTTCTTT.